One sample yielded the 28 T cell receptor beta chains listed below, sequenced in a study of response to subunit inactivated influenza vaccine. TCRdb ran MiXCR on the RT-PCR reads and lists one entry per CDR3 protein. The sample has more than 600,000 distinct CDR3 sequences; around 18% are singletons. Material: PBMCs from blood, obtained 5 days after vaccination. Receptors originate from a middle-aged man who received an inactivated influenza vaccine.

J is TRBJ1-3 and V is TRBV25-1, with TRBD1 identical over 8 bases. Germline V lookup: CDR1 MGHDK, CDR2 SYGVNS. The CDR3 totals 14 residues. Losses at the gene ends were 4 bases for V and 3 bases for J; bases not matched to a gene: 2. CDR3 loop: CASSAGGGGNTIYF. CDR3 sequence (DNA): TGTGCCAGCAGTGCAGGGGGCGGTGGAAACACCATATATTTT.

This clonotype appeared a few times. This chain uses TRBV7-2 with TRBJ2-5, with D perhaps TRBD2 (5 bases). The CDR3 totals 14 residues. Trimming left V 1 base short and J 4 bases short, with 10 bases between. The germline gives CDR1 SGHTA, CDR2 FQGNSA. The CDR3 DNA sequence: TGTGCCAGCAGCTTAGGTCCGCGGGTAGAGACCCAGTACTTC. Its protein product is CASSLGPRVETQYF. The full variable domain, its missing parts supplied by reference TRBV7-2 and TRBJ2-5, is GAGVSQSPSNKVTEKGKDVELRCDPISGHTALYWYRQSLGQGLEFLIYFQGNSAPDKSGLPSDRFSAERTGGSVSTLTIQRTQQEDSAVYLCASSLGPRVETQYFGPGTRLLVL.

The table lists this clonotype with a few counts. Germline is not matched at one junction end, which may reflect a read error. The chain is built from TRBV12-3 or TRBV12-4 and TRBJ1-4, with D uncertain. The CDR3 contains 11 residues. The DNA of the CDR3 is TGTGCGAGCAGGAAGAATGAAAAACTGTTTTTT. This encodes CASRKNEKLFF.

This clonotype came up a few times. This chain's CDR3 is CSVASQGGSYEQYF. The CDR3, as DNA: TGCAGCGTTGCTTCCCAGGGGGGGTCCTACGAGCAGTACTTC. The V call is TRBV29-1, the J call TRBJ2-7; D tentatively fits TRBD1 or TRBD2 (7 bases each). Germline V lookup: CDR1 SQVTM, CDR2 ANQGSEA. V was clipped by 4 bases and J by 1 base, with 14 bases between them. This CDR3 has 14 residues.

The chain carries TRBV18 and TRBJ2-2, with D perhaps assigned TRBD1 or TRBD2 (5 bases each). CDR3 length: 13 amino acids. V was trimmed by 5 bases and J by 7 bases, leaving 11 bases between them. Germline values: CDR1 KGHSH, CDR2 LQKENI. The CDR3 here is CASSTGTLGELFF. In DNA, the CDR3 is TGTGCCAGCTCAACCGGGACCCTCGGGGAGCTGTTTTTT.

The rearrangement uses TRBV18 and TRBJ2-2, with 9 nucleotides matching TRBD1. Looked up from germline, CDR1 is KGHSH and CDR2 is LQKENI. The CDR3 spans 15 residues. J gave up 3 bases and V 6 bases, and 5 bases lay outside the gene matches. CDR3 sequence: CASSRRTGDTGELFF. In DNA, the CDR3 is TGTGCCAGCTCGCGTCGGACAGGGGACACCGGGGAGCTGTTTTTT.

DNA of the CDR3: TGTGCCAGCAGTCCAGGGGACTCCTCGGGCACCGGGGAGCTGTTTTTT. Residues: CASSPGDSSGTGELFF. V usage is TRBV28 and J usage is TRBJ2-2; D is tentatively TRBD1 or TRBD2 (6 bases each). V dropped 5 bases and J dropped 4 bases, with 17 bases sitting between them. Germline CDR1 is MDHEN and CDR2 is SYDVKM. The CDR3 loop spans 16 amino acids.

This clonotype was counted between two and nine times. The V call is TRBV5-1, the J call TRBJ2-3; 8 nucleotides align to TRBD1. The CDR3 spans 14 residues. V lost 6 bases and J lost 5; bases outside the gene matches: 8. The germline gives CDR1 SGHRS, CDR2 YFSETQ. The CDR3 DNA is TGCGCCAGCACCCAAGGACAGGGAGGAGATACGCAGTATTTT. It is translated as CASTQGQGGDTQYF.

This clonotype appeared a few times. In DNA, the CDR3 is TGCAGCGTTGAGGGAGCCACTGAAGCTTTCTTT. This encodes CSVEGATEAFF. This sequence joins TRBV29-1 and TRBJ1-1; D unclear. The CDR3 is 11 amino acids. Germline values: CDR1 SQVTM, CDR2 ANQGSEA. V shed 3 bases and J shed 4 bases, with 6 bases lying between them.

V is TRBV7-9 and J is TRBJ2-4; D may be TRBD1 (6 bases). Germline CDR1 SEHNR, CDR2 FQNEAQ (reference sequence). CDR3 length equals 14 residues. V lost 6 bases to trimming and J lost 7 bases, with 16 bases between them. CDR3 amino acids: CASSPGPQGNIQYF. In nucleotides, the CDR3 is TGTGCCAGCAGTCCCGGACCTCAGGGGAACATTCAGTACTTC.

The chain combines TRBV4-3 with TRBJ2-3, with D maybe TRBD1 (5 bases). Trimming took off 3 bases at V and 0 bases at J, with 13 bases between the two ends. Germline CDR1 and CDR2: LGHNA and YSLEER. This CDR3 comprises 16 residues. The DNA for the CDR3 is TGCGCCAGCAGCCACCGACAGCCGACTAGCACAGATACGCAGTATTTT. It yields the protein CASSHRQPTSTDTQYF.

The sample holds a few counts of this clonotype. V usage is TRBV2 and J usage is TRBJ2-1, with D perhaps matching TRBD2 (7 bases). This CDR3 has 15 amino acids. The V gene's germline CDR1 is SNHLY and CDR2 FYNNEI. Trimming left V 2 bases short and J 7 bases short, with 15 bases between. CDR3 loop: CASSERRGQENEQFF. Here the CDR3 DNA reads TGTGCCAGCAGTGAACGGCGGGGGCAGGAGAATGAGCAGTTCTTC.

This clonotype was detected only a few times. The V call is TRBV5-5, the J call TRBJ2-2; a possible D gene is TRBD1 (5 bases). V was cut by 2 bases and J by 4 bases, with 12 bases left in between. Germline V gives CDR1 SGHKS, CDR2 YYEKEE (reference sequence). The CDR3 is 15 amino acids. The DNA for the CDR3 is TGTGCCAGCAGCTTTGCATCAGGGTCCACCGGGGAGCTGTTTTTT. Translating it yields CASSFASGSTGELFF.

The CDR3 sequence is CASSGGGLAGMETQYF. In DNA, the CDR3 is TGTGCCAGCAGTGGAGGGGGACTAGCGGGCATGGAGACCCAGTACTTC. The V and J genes are TRBV25-1 and TRBJ2-5; 12 bases fit TRBD2. V lost 4 bases, J lost 5 bases, and 8 bases stayed unmatched. The CDR3 totals 16 residues. CDR1 MGHDK and CDR2 SYGVNS come from the germline V gene.

A note on this clonotype: Just one base apart from a much larger clone, this may be a read error. The genes are TRBV10-3 and TRBJ1-2; TRBD1 is a possible D gene (5 bases). CDR3 size: 12 residues. From germline, CDR1 is ENHRY and CDR2 SYGVKD. Between the trimmed V and J ends, which lost 2 bases and 9 bases, there was a span of 10 bases. The CDR3 DNA sequence: TGTGCCATCAGTGAGCCAGGGTATCGCTACACCTTC. This encodes CAISEPGYRYTF.

The rearrangement uses TRBV12-3 or TRBV12-4 and TRBJ2-7, with a possible D match to TRBD1 (6 bases). There are 14 residues in the CDR3. The ends were cut back, 3 bases at V and 2 bases at J, with 11 bases in the middle. CDR3 sequence: CASSFGGQPYEQYF. CDR3 nucleotides: TGTGCCAGCAGTTTTGGGGGACAACCCTACGAGCAGTACTTC.

This clonotype was observed a handful of times. The V gene is TRBV20-1, the J gene TRBJ2-7; tentatively, D is TRBD1 (5 bases). The CDR3 has 14 amino acids. With 4 bases removed from V and 3 bases from J, the gap between germline ends came to 16 bases. The germline CDR1 and CDR2 sequences are DFQATT and SNEGSKA (reference sequence). CDR3 protein: CSATGHSSDYEQYF. CDR3 nucleotides: TGCAGTGCTACTGGACATAGTTCCGACTACGAGCAGTACTTC.

The chain joins TRBV20-1 to TRBJ2-3; 13 bases are a match to TRBD2. This CDR3 is 15 amino acids long. V shed 3 bases, J shed 4 bases, and the junction held 4 bases outside the gene matches. Germline loops: CDR1 DFQATT, CDR2 SNEGSKA (reference sequence). CDR3 loop: CSARDTSGRADTQYF. The CDR3 region has the DNA TGCAGTGCTAGGGATACTAGCGGGAGGGCAGATACGCAGTATTTT.

This clonotype was counted ten times or more. One junction end does not reproduce the germline sequence, and a read error may be involved. This rearrangement joins TRBV18 to TRBJ2-5; no clear D. The CDR3 covers 12 residues. In germline, CDR1 is KGHSH, CDR2 LQKENI. CDR3 region: CASSPYQETQYF. For the CDR3, the DNA is TGCGCCAGCAGCCCGTACCAAGAGACCCAGTACTTC.

This clonotype has at least ten counts. J is TRBJ1-5 and V is TRBV7-2, with TRBD1 matching over 7 bases. CDR1 and CDR2 from the germline V gene are SGHTA and FQGNSA. J gave up 6 bases and V 5 bases, and 4 bases lay outside the gene matches. There are 13 residues in the CDR3. This chain's CDR3 is CASSNDRVQPQHF. Written as DNA, the CDR3 is TGTGCCAGCAGCAATGACAGGGTTCAGCCCCAGCATTTT. Drawing the rest from reference TRBV7-2 and TRBJ1-5, the complete variable domain is GAGVSQSPSNKVTEKGKDVELRCDPISGHTALYWYRQSLGQGLEFLIYFQGNSAPDKSGLPSDRFSAERTGGSVSTLTIQRTQQEDSAVYLCASSNDRVQPQHFGDGTRLSIL.

The rearrangement links TRBV14 to TRBJ2-7; D is unclear. The CDR3 totals 15 residues. Germline assignment: CDR1 SGHDN and CDR2 FVKESK. V was pared by 2 bases and J by 0 bases, with 11 bases between. The CDR3 region has the DNA TGTGCCAGCAGCCAATTAGCCCGCCTCTCCTACGAGCAGTACTTC. The encoded protein is CASSQLARLSYEQYF.

This clonotype was recorded many times. The gene calls are TRBV20-1 and TRBJ2-1; 8 bases are a match to TRBD2. The J segment lost 7 bases and the V segment lost 5 bases, leaving 13 bases of the junction unmatched. The CDR3 consists of 15 residues. Germline V gene data show CDR1 as DFQATT and CDR2 as SNEGSKA (reference sequence). In nucleotides, the CDR3 is TGCAGTGCTCCACCGGCAGCGGGAGTGATTAATGAGCAGTTCTTC. It yields the protein CSAPPAAGVINEQFF.

This clonotype occurred a few times. V is TRBV6-1 and J is TRBJ1-1; TRBD1 is a possible D gene (5 bases). Germline V gene data show CDR1 as MNHNS and CDR2 as SASEGT. The V and J ends lost 7 bases and 5 bases respectively, with 11 bases between them. The CDR3 totals 12 residues. The CDR3 here is CASMAGRTEAFF. CDR3 nucleotides: TGTGCCAGCATGGCAGGGCGGACTGAAGCTTTCTTT.

This clonotype was observed a handful of times. This chain links TRBV18 with TRBJ2-1; 9 bases agree with TRBD1. Looked up from germline, CDR1 is KGHSH and CDR2 is LQKENI. Trimming took 2 bases from V and 5 from J; bases not matched to a gene: 4. This CDR3 has 15 amino acids. The CDR3 loop reads CASSPEDRGNNEQFF. CDR3 nucleotides: TGTGCCAGCTCACCAGAGGACAGGGGCAACAATGAGCAGTTCTTC.

Only a few counts were recorded for this clonotype. This rearrangement joins TRBV27 to TRBJ2-5; D could derive from TRBD1 or TRBD2 (7 bases each). The V end was cut by 7 bases, the J end by 5 bases, with 20 bases between. Germline CDR1 reads MNHEY; CDR2 reads SMNVEV (reference sequence). This CDR3 has 15 residues. The CDR3 is CASNLRGGGLETQYF. The CDR3 coding sequence is TGTGCCAGCAACCTCAGGGGGGGGGGCTTGGAGACCCAGTACTTC.

This clonotype was recorded at least ten times. V usage is TRBV7-9 and J usage is TRBJ2-7, with D perhaps TRBD1 (6 bases). This CDR3 spans 14 amino acids. Trimming left V 4 bases short and J 1 base short, with 11 bases between. Germline loops: CDR1 SEHNR, CDR2 FQNEAQ (reference sequence). CDR3 DNA: TGTGCCAGCAGCTCTGGACAGTCTTCCTACGAGCAGTACTTC. This codes for CASSSGQSSYEQYF.

There are a few counts of this clonotype. The chain employs TRBV11-2 and TRBJ2-5; D might be TRBD1 (6 bases). The germline CDR1 and CDR2 sequences are SGHAT and FQNNGV. The V end was cut by 7 bases, the J end by 4 bases, with 13 bases between. This CDR3 is 13 amino acids long. The CDR3 DNA sequence: TGTGCCAGCACCCCCGGGACAAGAGAGACCCAGTACTTC. Residues: CASTPGTRETQYF. The entire variable domain, with the rest obtained from reference TRBV11-2 and TRBJ2-5, is as follows: EAGVAQSPRYKIIEKRQSVAFWCNPISGHATLYWYQQILGQGPKLLIQFQNNGVVDDSQLPKDRFSAERLKGVDSTLKIQPAKLEDSAVYLCASTPGTRETQYFGPGTRLLVL.

The chain links TRBV5-1 to TRBJ2-1; maybe TRBD1 (6 bases). Germline loops: CDR1 SGHRS, CDR2 YFSETQ. Trimming took off 0 bases at V and 7 bases at J, with 17 bases between the two ends. The CDR3 is 16 amino acids. The CDR3 DNA sequence: TGCGCCAGCAGCTTGGGGACAGAATACTTGGGGAATGAGCAGTTCTTC. This encodes CASSLGTEYLGNEQFF.